This T cell receptor beta chain derives from a study of blood T cell repertoires in COVID-19. Across the study: The samples span acute and convalescent COVID-19 from the United States, Italy and Spain. T cells, B-cell-depleted T cells, or PBMCs supplied cDNA or gDNA.

Trimming stripped 6 bases from V and 2 bases from J, with 10 bases between. This CDR3 contains 14 residues. From germline, CDR1 is LNHDA and CDR2 SQIVND (reference sequence). Only in-frame clones appear in the TCRdb table, and some are missing; sequencing was by immunoSEQ multiplex PCR. The sample lists roughly 65,000 clones; roughly 77% were seen once. This TCR was sampled from a man of 80 years or more with acute or convalescent COVID-19. The sequenced sample was peripheral blood. This chain links TRBV19 with TRBJ1-4; D ambiguous. CDR3 sequence (DNA): TGTGCCAGTAGCCCAACGGTCACTAATGAAAAACTGTTTTTT. Translation: CASSPTVTNEKLFF.